A selection of T cell receptor beta chains follows, all from one sample in a study of CD8 T cells in ankylosing spondylitis. TCRdb analysed the 5' RACE reads with MiXCR anew, one entry per CDR3 protein. Counted here are around 480,000 distinct CDR3 sequences, approximately 17% occurring once; the ten biggest clones make up over 0.9%. The sequenced sample was blood, either unsorted or a sorted T cell fraction (not recorded which). These receptors were taken from a male donor with ankylosing spondylitis. Each CDR3 is given with its conserved first and last residue. A D gene is named only where the DNA matches it firmly. A clone size is listed for some rows: how often the clone was seen (once, few, many), or a class if it is expanded.

J: TRBJ1-2
V: TRBV12-3/TRBV12-4
size: many
D: NA
DNA: TGTGCCAGCAGTTTCCAAGGTTATGGCTACACCTTC
CDR3: CASSFQGYGYTF

J: TRBJ1-1
V: TRBV5-1
size: few
D: NA
DNA: TGCGCCAGCAGCTTGTTTGGGGCCTGGGCTTTCTTT
CDR3: CASSLFGAWAFF

J: TRBJ1-2
V: TRBV7-9
size: NA
D: NA
DNA: TGTGCCAGCAGCTTAGAAGGTGGGGCAGGTGGCTACACCTTC
CDR3: CASSLEGGAGGYTF

J: TRBJ1-2
V: TRBV6-5
size: NA
D: NA
DNA: TGTGCCAGCAGGTTACGGGACAACTATGGCTACACCTTC
CDR3: CASRLRDNYGYTF

J: TRBJ2-1
V: TRBV7-2
size: NA
D: TRBD2
DNA: TGTGCCAGCAGCACTCCCAGCGGGAGGAGTAATGAGCAGTTCTTC
CDR3: CASSTPSGRSNEQFF

J: TRBJ2-7
V: TRBV3-1
size: NA
D: TRBD2
DNA: TGTGCCAGCAGCCGGAGACTAGCGGGAGATATAGAGCAGTACTTC
CDR3: CASSRRLAGDIEQYF

J: TRBJ2-1
V: TRBV2
size: few
D: NA
DNA: TGTGCCAGCAGCTCACCGGGGACCTACAATGAGCAGTTCTTC
CDR3: CASSSPGTYNEQFF

J: TRBJ2-7
V: TRBV29-1
size: few
D: NA
DNA: TGCAGCGTTGAAGGTGTCACCTACGAGCAGTACTTC
CDR3: CSVEGVTYEQYF

J: TRBJ2-1
V: TRBV20-1
size: few
D: NA
DNA: TGCAGTGCTAGAGATAGGGTGGGAGGTCTGGGGAATGAGCAGTTCTTC
CDR3: CSARDRVGGLGNEQFF

J: TRBJ2-3
V: TRBV20-1
size: few
D: TRBD1
DNA: TGCATTTGTCCCGGGACAGGGGGATTTGGAGATACGCAGTATTTT
CDR3: CICPGTGGFGDTQYF

J: TRBJ1-2
V: TRBV27
size: NA
D: NA
DNA: TGTGCCAGCAGTGGCTTGGGGGGTTTCAACTATGGCTACACCTTC
CDR3: CASSGLGGFNYGYTF

J: TRBJ1-4
V: TRBV6-1
size: NA
D: NA
DNA: TGTGCCATCAGTGGGGCTTTGGGTGAAAAACTGTTTTTT
CDR3: CAISGALGEKLFF

J: TRBJ1-3
V: TRBV20-1
size: few
D: NA
DNA: TGCAGTGCTTGGACCTTCTCTGGAAACACCATATATTTT
CDR3: CSAWTFSGNTIYF

J: TRBJ1-5
V: TRBV28
size: many
D: NA
DNA: TGTGCCGGCGGGGGGGGCAATCAGCCCCAGCATTTT
CDR3: CAGGGGNQPQHF

J: TRBJ2-1
V: TRBV6-2/TRBV6-3
size: NA
D: TRBD2
DNA: TGTGCCAGCAGTTCTCCCACTAGCGGAGATTACAATGAGCAGTTCTTC
CDR3: CASSSPTSGDYNEQFF

J: TRBJ2-5
V: TRBV10-3
size: NA
D: TRBD2
DNA: TGTGCCACCTCCCCTTTAGCGGGAGGAGGCTCCCAAGAGACCCAGTACTTC
CDR3: CATSPLAGGGSQETQYF

J: TRBJ2-3
V: TRBV7-9
size: many
D: NA
DNA: TGTGCCAGCAGCCCCCAGGGTGATACGCAGTATTTT
CDR3: CASSPQGDTQYF

J: TRBJ2-4
V: TRBV28
size: NA
D: TRBD1
DNA: TGTGCCAGCAGTTTAACCAACAGGGGAAACATTCAGTACTTC
CDR3: CASSLTNRGNIQYF

J: TRBJ2-3
V: TRBV7-2
size: few
D: TRBD2
DNA: TGTGCCAGCAGCACCCGACTAGCGGGGCTTCAGGCTGATACGCAGTATTTT
CDR3: CASSTRLAGLQADTQYF

J: TRBJ2-7
V: TRBV12-3/TRBV12-4
size: many
D: NA
DNA: TGTGCCAGCAGTTTTTCCGGGAACTACGAGCAGTACTTC
CDR3: CASSFSGNYEQYF

J: TRBJ1-6
V: TRBV7-6
size: NA
D: NA
DNA: TGTGCCAGCAGCTCACAGGCAAATTCACCCCTCCACTTT
CDR3: CASSSQANSPLHF

J: TRBJ1-2
V: TRBV6-1
size: few
D: TRBD1
DNA: TGTGCCAGCACTCTCGGACAGGGGGCGACTGGCTACACCTTC
CDR3: CASTLGQGATGYTF

J: TRBJ2-7
V: TRBV29-1
size: few
D: NA
DNA: TGCAGCGTGGAGGGGGGGGAGGGAAGCTCCTACGAGCAGTACTTC
CDR3: CSVEGGEGSSYEQYF

J: TRBJ2-1
V: TRBV20-1
size: NA
D: TRBD1
DNA: TGCAGTGCTCCGACAGGGGGCGATAAGGTCGATGAGCAGTTCTTC
CDR3: CSAPTGGDKVDEQFF

J: TRBJ2-3
V: TRBV4-2
size: few
D: NA
DNA: TGTGCCAGCAGCCAAGTGGGGGATACGCAGTATTTT
CDR3: CASSQVGDTQYF

J: TRBJ1-1
V: TRBV7-9
size: once
D: NA
DNA: TGTGCCAGCAGCACAACAGGGACGAACACTGAAGCTTTCTTT
CDR3: CASSTTGTNTEAFF